This entry lists 27 T cell receptor beta chains sequenced from one sample in a study of T-cell reconstitution after alpha-beta-depleted transplantation in children. Unique molecular identifiers were built into the TCRbeta library. TCRdb called the PCR reads again in MiXCR, with one record for every CDR3 protein. This sample yields hundreds of thousands of distinct CDR3 sequences, of which roughly 17% are seen a single time; approximately 1% belongs to the top ten. Sample: PBMCs from the stem cell graft donor, taken from the stem cell graft. The receptors shown here come from a human donor who donated a stem cell graft to a child with acute myeloid leukemia.

The chain uses TRBV12-3 or TRBV12-4 and TRBJ1-2; possible D gene TRBD1, 6 bases. Trimming shortened V by 6 bases and J by 0 bases, and 14 bases separated the two germline ends. The CDR3 contains 15 residues. The CDR3 DNA reads TGTGCCAGCAGCCCCGGACAGAAAACTAACTATGGCTACACCTTC. This translates into CASSPGQKTNYGYTF.

This clonotype has at least ten counts. This chain uses TRBV27 with TRBJ1-2; unclear D gene. V gave up 1 base and J gave up 0 bases, with 9 bases separating them. From germline, CDR1 is MNHEY and CDR2 SMNVEV (reference sequence). This CDR3 spans 15 amino acids. This CDR3 is CASSLLSGANYGYTF. In DNA, the CDR3 is TGTGCCAGCAGTTTATTGTCGGGAGCTAACTATGGCTACACCTTC.

The rearrangement uses TRBV20-1 and TRBJ2-1; D assignment may be TRBD1 or TRBD2 (5 bases each). The CDR3 runs 12 residues. CDR1 is DFQATT, CDR2 SNEGSKA, per germline (reference sequence). V was clipped by 6 bases and J by 6 bases, with 12 bases between them. The CDR3 loop reads CSATGTSNEQFF. CDR3 coding DNA: TGCAGTGCCACCGGGACCAGCAATGAGCAGTTCTTC.

This clonotype was recorded many times. CDR3 bases: TGCAGTGCTAGAGTCCGGACAGGGGGCTCCCCTGAAGCTTTCTTT. It encodes CSARVRTGGSPEAFF. This chain joins TRBV20-1 and TRBJ1-1, with 11 bases lining up with TRBD1. V was pared by 1 base and J by 6 bases, with 7 bases of the junction left unmatched. The CDR3 length is 15 residues. The germline V gene encodes CDR1 DFQATT and CDR2 SNEGSKA (reference sequence).

This clonotype has at least ten counts. The V gene is TRBV20-1, the J gene TRBJ1-5; the D gene is possibly TRBD1 (5 bases). Germline V gene lookup returns CDR1 DFQATT and CDR2 SNEGSKA (reference sequence). The CDR3 is 16 amino acids. The V and J ends lost 2 bases and 2 bases respectively, with 16 bases between them. CDR3: CSARSSGVQGNQPQHF. In DNA form, the CDR3 reads TGCAGTGCTAGATCCTCGGGGGTGCAGGGCAATCAGCCCCAGCATTTT.

This chain joins TRBV7-2 and TRBJ1-5, with 8 positions matching TRBD1. This CDR3 has 16 residues. From germline, CDR1 is SGHTA and CDR2 FQGNSA. With 5 bases clipped from V and 5 bases from J, the junction kept 11 bases outside the gene matches. The CDR3 DNA reads TGTGCCAGCAGCCTATCGTTGACAGGGGTTGATCAGCCCCAGCATTTT. Translating gives CASSLSLTGVDQPQHF. Drawing the rest from reference TRBV7-2 and TRBJ1-5, the complete variable domain is GAGVSQSPSNKVTEKGKDVELRCDPISGHTALYWYRQSLGQGLEFLIYFQGNSAPDKSGLPSDRFSAERTGGSVSTLTIQRTQQEDSAVYLCASSLSLTGVDQPQHFGDGTRLSIL.

This clonotype appeared a few times. The rearrangement links TRBV9 to TRBJ2-3, with 9 bases fitting TRBD1. V was pared by 4 bases and J by 4 bases, with 7 bases of the junction left unmatched. This CDR3 contains 15 residues. Germline V gene sequence: CDR1 SGDLS, CDR2 YYNGEE. CDR3 in amino acids: CASSHGQGSADTQYF. CDR3 nucleotide sequence: TGTGCCAGCAGCCACGGACAGGGGAGTGCAGATACGCAGTATTTT. Full variable domain (rest looked up from reference TRBV9 and TRBJ2-3): DSGVTQTPKHLITATGQRVTLRCSPRSGDLSVYWYQQSLDQGLQFLIQYYNGEERAKGNILERFSAQQFPDLHSELNLSSLELGDSALYFCASSHGQGSADTQYFGPGTRLTVL.

The CDR3 sequence is CASSERGEWTEAFF. The DNA of the CDR3 is TGCGCCAGCAGTGAGCGCGGGGAATGGACTGAAGCTTTCTTT. J is TRBJ1-1 and V is TRBV10-1; D unclear. Trimming shortened V by 2 bases and J by 5 bases, and 12 bases separated the two germline ends. Germline CDR1 is WNHNN and CDR2 is SYGVQD (reference sequence). The CDR3 totals 14 residues.

This chain uses TRBV30 with TRBJ1-4, with a tentative D call TRBD1 (5 bases). This CDR3 has 15 amino acids. Germline V gene lookup returns CDR1 GTSNPN and CDR2 SVGIG (reference sequence). Trimming stripped 3 bases from V and 8 bases from J, with 19 bases between. Here the CDR3 reads CAWSPPGREREKLFF. CDR3 in DNA: TGTGCCTGGAGCCCCCCCGGCAGGGAGAGGGAAAAACTGTTTTTT.

This clonotype appeared once. The junction shows a germline mismatch at one end, possibly a read error. The chain's CDR3 is CASRQGRGYDEQFF. The CDR3 nucleotides are TGTGCCAGCAGACAGGGCCGGGGCTACGATGAGCAGTTCTTC. The chain carries TRBV6-2 or TRBV6-3 and TRBJ2-1, with a weak D call TRBD1 (6 bases). This CDR3 comprises 14 residues. Germline V gene lookup returns CDR1 MNHEY and CDR2 SVGEGT.

Comment on this clonotype: A read error may produce the germline difference seen at one junction end. The genes are TRBV5-5 and TRBJ2-3; 7 bases are a match to TRBD1. Germline V gives CDR1 SGHKS, CDR2 YYEKEE (reference sequence). The length of the CDR3 is 14 residues. CDR3 nucleotides: TGTGCCTGCAGGTCTGAGGGGGCAACAGATACGCAGTATTTT. It specifies CACRSEGATDTQYF.

This clonotype came up many times. The chain combines TRBV20-1 with TRBJ1-3; D uncertain. From germline, CDR1 is DFQATT and CDR2 SNEGSKA (reference sequence). V gave up 6 bases and J gave up 4 bases, with 10 bases separating them. The CDR3 covers 12 residues. Written as DNA, the CDR3 is TGCAGTGCGTGGGTTCAAGGAAACACCATATATTTT. Translated: CSAWVQGNTIYF.

This clonotype was counted between two and nine times. This sequence joins TRBV5-5 and TRBJ2-2; 11 bases agree with TRBD1. Trimming cost V 0 bases and J 6 bases; bases outside gene matches: 10. The germline V gene has CDR1 SGHKS and CDR2 YYEKEE (reference sequence). The CDR3 is 18 residues long. CDR3 nucleotide sequence: TGTGCCAGCAGCTTGGTGCTTGCCGGGACAGGGGGGGCCGGGGAGCTGTTTTTT. Translated, it gives CASSLVLAGTGGAGELFF.

The chain couples TRBV2 to TRBJ2-7; TRBD1 aligns across 8 bases. After removal of 6 bases from V and 3 bases from J, the junction contained 10 bases not matched to a gene. CDR1 SNHLY and CDR2 FYNNEI come from the germline V gene. The CDR3 is 15 residues long. CDR3 sequence (DNA): TGTGCCAGCAGCGCCTACCGGGACAGGATCTACGAGCAGTACGTC. It encodes CASSAYRDRIYEQYV.

The rearrangement links TRBV7-2 to TRBJ2-3, with 7 bases matching TRBD2. CDR1 is SGHTA and CDR2 is FQGNSA in the germline V gene. V lost 5 bases and J lost 5; bases outside the gene matches: 7. The CDR3 has 14 residues. This chain's CDR3 is CASSRGGWRDTQYF. CDR3 coding DNA: TGTGCCAGCAGCCGCGGGGGTTGGAGAGATACGCAGTATTTT. The full variable domain, with the rest looked up from reference TRBV7-2 and TRBJ2-3, is GAGVSQSPSNKVTEKGKDVELRCDPISGHTALYWYRQSLGQGLEFLIYFQGNSAPDKSGLPSDRFSAERTGGSVSTLTIQRTQQEDSAVYLCASSRGGWRDTQYFGPGTRLTVL.

In this sample, this clonotype turned up many times. V gene TRBV20-1 combines with J gene TRBJ2-5; D call uncertain. CDR1 DFQATT and CDR2 SNEGSKA come from the germline V gene (reference sequence). This CDR3 comprises 14 residues. V was pared by 0 bases and J by 2 bases, with 10 bases between. The CDR3 sequence is CSARDWAVQETQYF. The DNA of the CDR3 is TGCAGTGCTAGAGATTGGGCAGTTCAAGAGACCCAGTACTTC.

This clonotype was detected many times. The chain employs TRBV5-5 and TRBJ2-7; no definite D call. The CDR3 is 17 amino acids. Germline lookup yields CDR1 SGHKS and CDR2 YYEKEE (reference sequence). V was clipped by 1 base and J by 6 bases, with 23 bases between them. In DNA form, the CDR3 reads TGTGCCAGCAGCTTGACAGTATTTGCTGGTTCTTTTGGCGAGCAGTACTTC. Translation gives CASSLTVFAGSFGEQYF. The full variable domain, rest sourced from reference TRBV5-5 and TRBJ2-7, is DAGVTQSPTHLIKTRGQQVTLRCSPISGHKSVSWYQQVLGQGPQFIFQYYEKEERGRGNFPDRFSARQFPNYSSELNVNALLLGDSALYLCASSLTVFAGSFGEQYFGPGTRLTVT.

The chain is built from TRBV7-6 and TRBJ2-5; a possible D gene is TRBD1 (5 bases). The germline V gene encodes CDR1 SGHVS and CDR2 FNYEAQ. CDR3 length equals 15 residues. V lost 1 base to trimming and J lost 3 bases, with 12 bases between them. The CDR3 DNA follows: TGTGCCAGCAGCTTAGAGGCCGGACAAAAAGAGACCCAGTACTTC. Its protein is CASSLEAGQKETQYF.

The CDR3 region has the DNA TGTGCCAGCACCCTCAGGCTAAATCAGCCCCAGCATTTT. Residues: CASTLRLNQPQHF. V gene TRBV28 combines with J gene TRBJ1-5; D is ambiguous. CDR3 length: 13 residues. Trimming pared 7 bases from V and 4 bases from J, leaving 11 bases between. Looked up from germline, CDR1 is MDHEN and CDR2 is SYDVKM.

At least ten counts were recorded for this clonotype. This chain links TRBV29-1 with TRBJ2-7; D call uncertain. The CDR3 is 13 residues long. The ends were cut back, 5 bases at V and 2 bases at J, with 13 bases in the middle. Per the germline V gene, CDR1 is SQVTM and CDR2 is ANQGSEA. The DNA of the CDR3 is TGCAGCGTTCGCCAGGACGGACCCTACGAGCAGTACTTC. It specifies CSVRQDGPYEQYF.

This chain connects TRBV13 to TRBJ2-3, with 7 bases matching TRBD1. This CDR3 is 16 amino acids long. Germline V gene sequence: CDR1 PRHDT, CDR2 FYEKMQ (reference sequence). V was clipped by 5 bases and J by 1 base; unmatched bases: 9. CDR3 in DNA: TGTGCCAGCAGCCTTGGAGAGGGGGCGGGCACAGATACGCAGTATTTT. This sequence encodes CASSLGEGAGTDTQYF.

This clonotype was counted ten times or more. This chain connects TRBV12-3 or TRBV12-4 to TRBJ2-1; a possible D gene is TRBD1 (5 bases). V lost 4 bases and J 4 bases, leaving 8 bases between the germline ends. The CDR3 extends over 13 amino acids. This chain's CDR3 is CASSWKGYNEQFF. The DNA for the CDR3 is TGTGCCAGCAGTTGGAAGGGGTACAATGAGCAGTTCTTC.

The chain uses TRBV12-3 or TRBV12-4 and TRBJ1-5; TRBD1 might be the D (5 bases). The CDR3 contains 12 residues. Trimming left V 4 bases short and J 11 bases short, with 12 bases between. The CDR3 DNA reads as TGTGCCAGCAGTTGGGGGTCGGTGTCCCAGCATTTT. Encoded protein: CASSWGSVSQHF.

The rearrangement links TRBV5-1 to TRBJ2-1, with D tentatively TRBD1 (5 bases). Germline V gene data show CDR1 as SGHRS and CDR2 as YFSETQ. V was pared by 3 bases and J by 6 bases, with 13 bases between. This CDR3 comprises 14 residues. As DNA, the CDR3 is TGCGCCAGCAGCTCGGATGGGGCAGCCAATGAGCAGTTCTTC. Its translation is CASSSDGAANEQFF.

This clonotype was picked up many times. The DNA of the CDR3 is TGCAGCGTAGGGGGCGGCTCCTACAATGAGCAGTTCTTC. The encoded protein is CSVGGGSYNEQFF. This sequence joins TRBV29-1 and TRBJ2-1, with 7 bases lining up with TRBD1. V lost 6 bases and J lost 0; bases outside the gene matches: 2. The germline V gene encodes CDR1 SQVTM and CDR2 ANQGSEA. CDR3 length: 13 amino acids.

This clonotype was observed a few times. The V gene is TRBV7-8, the J gene TRBJ1-1, with TRBD1 matching 7 bases. This CDR3 is 15 amino acids long. CDR1 is SGHVS, CDR2 FQNEAQ, per germline. Trimming removed 4 bases from V and 1 base from J; junction bases left unmatched: 6. As DNA, the CDR3 is TGTGCCAGCAGCTCTATCCCAGGGGGGAACACTGAAGCTTTCTTT. It translates to CASSSIPGGNTEAFF.

This clonotype has only a few counts. The chain recombines TRBV20-1 with TRBJ2-4; tentatively, D is TRBD1 (6 bases). The CDR3 runs to 15 residues. Germline assignment: CDR1 DFQATT and CDR2 SNEGSKA (reference sequence). Trimming took 5 bases from V and 0 from J, leaving 14 bases between them. For the CDR3, the DNA is TGCAGTGCTCCCCCGGGACACCTAGCCAAAAACATTCAGTACTTC. Protein product: CSAPPGHLAKNIQYF.